Listed below are T cell receptor beta chains from one sample, sequenced in a study of T cells in Graves' hyperthyroidism and ophthalmopathy. TCRdb recomputed calls from the multiplex PCR reads with MiXCR, one row per CDR3 protein. The sample records about 570,000 distinct CDR3 sequences, about 45% being singletons. Sample: peripheral blood or thyroid tissue (not recorded which). Receptors originate from an adult woman with Graves' disease, either hyperthyroidism or ophthalmopathy (not recorded which). CDR3s include the opening cysteine and the closing phenylalanine or tryptophan. A D gene is named only where the DNA matches it firmly. A row's size may be missing; if present it is once, few, many or a size class.

few	TRBV15	TRBJ1-6	NA	TGTGCCACCAGCAGTAGTCAATCTACGCCCCTCCACTTT	CATSSSQSTPLHF
NA	TRBV7-6	TRBJ1-3	TRBD1	TGTGCCAGCGGGACAGGGGGTAGAAACACCATATATTTT	CASGTGGRNTIYF
many	TRBV10-2	TRBJ1-5	NA	TGCGCCAGCAGTGAAGGAGGGGTTTTTAGCAATCAGCCCCAGCATTTT	CASSEGGVFSNQPQHF
few	TRBV20-1	TRBJ2-5	TRBD1	TGCAGTGCTAGAGCCGCAGGGACAGGGACCCAGTACTTC	CSARAAGTGTQYF
NA	TRBV20-1	TRBJ2-2	TRBD2	TGCAGTGCTATAACTAGCGGGAGCGTCGGGGAGCTGTTTTTT	CSAITSGSVGELFF
NA	TRBV14	TRBJ1-3	NA	TGTGCCAGCAGCCCAAAAGTGGGACTAGCGGGAAATACCATATATTTT	CASSPKVGLAGNTIYF
NA	TRBV29-1	TRBJ1-1	NA	TGCAGCGCTCACCGGGGGGGGAAAGCTTTCTTT	CSAHRGGKAFF
NA	TRBV20-1	TRBJ2-3	NA	TGCAGTGCCTTGGGGTTAGATACGCAGTATTTT	CSALGLDTQYF
many	TRBV6-5	TRBJ1-5	NA	TGTGCCAGCAGTAGGGACGTACGCAATCAGCCCCAGCATTTT	CASSRDVRNQPQHF
many	TRBV11-2	TRBJ2-7	TRBD1	TGTGCCAGCAGACTCTCCGGGACAGGGGTCTACGAGCAGTACTTC	CASRLSGTGVYEQYF
once	TRBV20-1	TRBJ1-2	NA	TGCAGTGCTAGGGGCTACACCTTC	CSARGYTF
NA	TRBV7-2	TRBJ1-4	NA	TGTGCCAGCAGCCCATTCATGGTCGGGTCAGAAAAACTGTTTTTT	CASSPFMVGSEKLFF
many	TRBV7-3	TRBJ2-2	TRBD2	TGTGCCAGCAGCCATCACGGACTAGCGGGCCCCGGGGAGCTGTTTTTT	CASSHHGLAGPGELFF
NA	TRBV7-9	TRBJ2-2	TRBD1	TGTGCCAGCAGCTTGGATCCAGGGGGCTTTCTTCGGGAGCTGTTTTTT	CASSLDPGGFLRELFF
few	TRBV5-4	TRBJ1-1	NA	TGTGCCAGCAGCTTGGCCGGTAGGGAAGGACGCACTGAAGCTTTCTTT	CASSLAGREGRTEAFF
NA	TRBV24-1	TRBJ2-2	NA	TGTGCCACCAAGGGGGATTTGCCCGGGAGCGGCACCGGGGAGCTGTTTTTT	CATKGDLPGSGTGELFF
NA	TRBV7-9	TRBJ2-7	NA	TGTGCCGGAGGGGGGGGTAGCTCCTACGAGCAGTACTTC	CAGGGGSSYEQYF
many	TRBV5-1	TRBJ1-1	NA	TGCGCCAGCAGCAACGGGAGGGGCTACACTGAAGCTTTCTTT	CASSNGRGYTEAFF
NA	TRBV2	TRBJ2-3	NA	TGTGCCAGCATCCAAGAGGGGACTTACCGCACAGATACGCAGTATTTT	CASIQEGTYRTDTQYF
few	TRBV20-1	TRBJ2-6	TRBD1	TGCAGTGCAACCGGGACAGGGGGTACTGGGGCCAACGTCCTGACTTTC	CSATGTGGTGANVLTF
NA	TRBV13	TRBJ1-2	NA	TGTGCCAGCCTCGACGGACTACCCTCTCTGGGCTACACCTTC	CASLDGLPSLGYTF
few	TRBV19	TRBJ1-6	NA	TGTGCCAGTAGTATGGGAGGGATTAATTCACCCCTCCACTTT	CASSMGGINSPLHF
few	TRBV28	TRBJ1-6	NA	TGTGCCAGCAGTTTTCCGGGGGACTATAATTCACCCCTCCACTTT	CASSFPGDYNSPLHF
NA	TRBV29-1	TRBJ2-2	NA	TGCAGCGTTTGGGACCTCTACACCGGGGAGCTGTTTTTT	CSVWDLYTGELFF
NA	TRBV24-1	TRBJ2-5	NA	TGTGCCACCAGTGATCTAATGCATGGGGAAGAGACCCAGTACTTC	CATSDLMHGEETQYF
NA	TRBV7-9	TRBJ1-4	TRBD1	TGTGCCAGCAGCTTAGGAGACAGGGGCCGGTTGGAAAAACTGTTTTTT	CASSLGDRGRLEKLFF
NA	TRBV9	TRBJ2-7	NA	TGTGCCAGCAGAGCCAACCCAAAAACCTACGAGCAGTACTTC	CASRANPKTYEQYF
NA	TRBV9	TRBJ2-7	NA	TGTGCCAGCAGCAGCTCCTGGGCTAGCTCCTACGAGCAGTACTTC	CASSSSWASSYEQYF
many	TRBV2	TRBJ2-7	TRBD2	TGTGCCAGCAGTCCGGGACTAAGGGCCGGAAAGCAGTACTTC	CASSPGLRAGKQYF
few	TRBV15	TRBJ1-2	NA	TGTGCCACCAGCTCGGGGGGCGGTGGAAACACCTTC	CATSSGGGGNTF
NA	TRBV13	TRBJ2-2	NA	TGTGCCAGCAATGTCGGGAACACCGGGGAGCTGTCTTGG	CASNVGNTGELSW
many	TRBV20-1	TRBJ2-2	TRBD1	TGCAGTGCTAGAGATAGGGGGACAGGGGGCGACGTCGGGGAGCTGTTTTTT	CSARDRGTGGDVGELFF
NA	TRBV7-2	TRBJ1-5	NA	TGTGCCAGTAGTATAGGGGGGCAGGGCAATCAGCCCCAGCATTTT	CASSIGGQGNQPQHF
NA	TRBV10-3	TRBJ1-2	NA	TGTGCCATCAGTGAGACAGGGTCGTCAGCTAACTATGGCTACACCTTC	CAISETGSSANYGYTF
once	TRBV5-1	TRBJ2-7	NA	TGCGCCAGCAGCTGGGGGTTGGTCGAGCAGTACTTC	CASSWGLVEQYF
NA	TRBV25-1	TRBJ1-4	TRBD1	TGTGCCAGCAGAAGGGACAGGTCAACTAGTGAAAAACTGTTTTTT	CASRRDRSTSEKLFF
many	TRBV2	TRBJ1-5	TRBD1	TGTGCCAGCACAGGGGGCGTGGGTCAGCCCCAGCATTTT	CASTGGVGQPQHF
NA	TRBV29-1	TRBJ2-2	NA	TGCAGCTTAGAGGGCAGGGGAACGGCCGGGGAGCTGTTTTTT	CSLEGRGTAGELFF
NA	TRBV28	TRBJ1-1	NA	TGTGCCAGCAGTTTCGGTACGGTCACTGAAGCTTTCTTT	CASSFGTVTEAFF
NA	TRBV2	TRBJ1-1	TRBD1	TGTGCCAGTACAGGGGGCTCGTGGGCTTTCTTT	CASTGGSWAFF
few	TRBV25-1	TRBJ2-7	TRBD1	TGTGCCAGCACACGTACGGGACAGGGCGAGCAGTACTTC	CASTRTGQGEQYF
NA	TRBV25-1	TRBJ1-5	NA	TGTGCCAGCAGCCCCCCGGGAGTTCAGCCCCAGCATTTT	CASSPPGVQPQHF
NA	TRBV19	TRBJ1-5	TRBD1	TGTGCCAGCAGTTTAGTTACCGGACAGGGACATCAGCCCCAGCATTTT	CASSLVTGQGHQPQHF
many	TRBV4-1	TRBJ1-3	NA	TGCGCCAGCAGCGCCCCCGGGACAAGGCCTGGAAACACCATATATTTT	CASSAPGTRPGNTIYF
many	TRBV5-5	TRBJ2-7	NA	TGTGCCAGCAGCTTGCGGTTCAACTCCTACGAGCAGTACTTC	CASSLRFNSYEQYF
NA	TRBV7-6	TRBJ2-5	NA	TGTGCCAGCAGCTTAGTAGTGGGGGCTGCAGAGACCCAGTACTTC	CASSLVVGAAETQYF
NA	TRBV7-9	TRBJ2-3	NA	TGTGCCAGCAGCCGACAGTCAGATACGCAGTATTTT	CASSRQSDTQYF
few	TRBV2	TRBJ2-7	TRBD1	TGTGCCAGTACCGGGACAGGAAACTACGAGCAGTACTTC	CASTGTGNYEQYF
many	TRBV7-9	TRBJ1-6	TRBD1	TGTGCCAGCACTAGAGGACAGGGTAATTCACCCCTCCACTTT	CASTRGQGNSPLHF
NA	TRBV10-2	TRBJ1-2	NA	TGCGCCAGCAGTGAGACAGGGTTTGGCTACACCTTC	CASSETGFGYTF
few	TRBV27	TRBJ1-1	NA	TGTGCCAGCAATTGGATTCTCGACCCCTACCAGCCAGCTTTCTTT	CASNWILDPYQPAFF